A single sample is the source of the 21 T cell receptor beta chains below, sequenced in a study of CD8 T cell repertoires and HIV-1 epitope variants. For these TCRs, the target antigens are not known. Only in-frame clones appear in the TCRdb table, and some are missing; sequencing was by immunoSEQ multiplex PCR. The sample holds several thousand clones; around two thirds are singletons and the top ten take 41%. Sequencing was done on a sample of cultured CD8+ T cells derived from PBMCs. The receptors originated from a male donor with HIV.

A few counts support this clone. The V gene is TRBV5-4, the J gene TRBJ1-5; D perhaps matches TRBD1 (6 bases). CDR3 length equals 14 residues. Trimming stripped 3 bases from V and 1 base from J, with 8 bases between. The V gene's germline CDR1 is SGHNT and CDR2 YYREEE (reference sequence). CDR3 nucleotide sequence: TGTGCCAGCAGCTATGGACAGAGCAATCAGCCCCAGCATTTT. Encoded protein: CASSYGQSNQPQHF. Supplemented by reference TRBV5-4 and TRBJ1-5, the full variable domain reads ETGVTQSPTHLIKTRGQQVTLRCSSQSGHNTVSWYQQALGQGPQFIFQYYREEENGRGNFPPRFSGLQFPNYSSELNVNALELDDSALYLCASSYGQSNQPQHFGDGTRLSIL.

This clone was found a few times. The J gene is TRBJ1-2, the V gene TRBV5-4; D not resolved. The CDR3 runs to 16 residues. Trimming took 4 bases from V and 3 from J, leaving 19 bases between them. The germline V gene encodes CDR1 SGHNT and CDR2 YYREEE (reference sequence). The CDR3 nucleotides are TGTGCCAGCAGCCCTTGGCCGGTAGAATTGGACTATGGCTACACCTTC. Encoded protein: CASSPWPVELDYGYTF.

This clone was recorded a few times. This chain links TRBV13 with TRBJ2-7; D is uncertain. V dropped 3 bases and J dropped 5 bases, with 17 bases sitting between them. Per the germline V gene, CDR1 is PRHDT and CDR2 is FYEKMQ (reference sequence). The CDR3 is 15 residues long. The CDR3 is CASSFSVSLGNEQYF. DNA of the CDR3: TGTGCCAGCAGCTTCTCCGTCTCGCTGGGAAACGAGCAGTACTTC.

The chain joins TRBV28 to TRBJ2-7; D call uncertain. The V gene lost 5 bases and the J gene lost 4 bases, with 6 bases spanning the gap. The CDR3 has 11 residues. Germline assignment: CDR1 MDHEN and CDR2 SYDVKM. CDR3 bases: TGTGCCAGCAGTGGGCGGTACGAGCAGTACTTC. Residues: CASSGRYEQYF.

The chain uses TRBV28 and TRBJ1-1; D remains ambiguous. This CDR3 has 14 residues. CDR1 and CDR2 (germline): MDHEN, SYDVKM. V lost 6 bases and J lost 4, with 15 bases in between. As DNA, the CDR3 is TGTGCCAGCAGCAGCTCAGATGCGAGCACTGAAGCTTTCTTT. This codes for CASSSSDASTEAFF.

This sequence joins TRBV13 and TRBJ1-1, with 12 nucleotides matching TRBD1. V lost 4 bases to trimming and J lost 4 bases; unmatched junction nucleotides: 4. Germline CDR1 and CDR2: PRHDT and FYEKMQ (reference sequence). The CDR3 covers 15 residues. The CDR3 DNA reads as TGTGCCAGCAGCTACGGGACAGGGGGCGGCACTGAAGCTTTCTTT. Residues: CASSYGTGGGTEAFF. Full variable domain (remainder filled in from reference TRBV13 and TRBJ1-1): AAGVIQSPRHLIKEKRETATLKCYPIPRHDTVYWYQQGPGQDPQFLISFYEKMQSDKGSIPDRFSAQQFSDYHSELNMSSLELGDSALYFCASSYGTGGGTEAFFGQGTRLTVV.

The rearrangement uses TRBV4-1 and TRBJ1-2; no clear D gene. The CDR3 covers 13 residues. The V end lost 8 bases, the J end lost 6 bases, and 16 bases lay between the germline ends. CDR1 and CDR2 (germline): MGHRA, YSYEKL. The CDR3 spells CASQSRESDGYTF. The DNA of the CDR3 is TGCGCCAGCCAAAGTCGGGAGTCTGATGGCTACACCTTC.

This chain uses TRBV30 with TRBJ1-5; D perhaps matches TRBD1 (5 bases). Germline loops: CDR1 GTSNPN, CDR2 SVGIG (reference sequence). Trimming stripped 0 bases from V and 9 bases from J, with 12 bases between. CDR3 length: 13 residues. The CDR3 sequence is CAWSVGTLGPQHF. The CDR3 region has the DNA TGTGCCTGGAGTGTCGGGACCCTCGGGCCCCAGCATTTT.

This clone is classed as medium-sized. As DNA, the CDR3 is TGTGCCAGCAGGCTAGAAGCGAACACCGGGGAGCTGTTTTTT. It is translated as CASRLEANTGELFF. The V gene is TRBV14, the J gene TRBJ2-2, with no clear D. V shed 6 bases and J shed 0 bases, with 8 bases lying between them. The CDR3 spans 14 residues. Germline CDR1 SGHDN, CDR2 FVKESK.

CDR3 in amino acids: CASRATWEAFF. The CDR3 bases are TGTGCCAGCCGGGCTACTTGGGAGGCTTTCTTT. The rearrangement joins TRBV19 to TRBJ1-1; D unresolved. The germline CDR1 and CDR2 sequences are LNHDA and SQIVND (reference sequence). The CDR3 has 11 residues. V was trimmed by 9 bases and J by 11 bases, leaving 16 bases between them.

The chain employs TRBV7-8 and TRBJ1-5; 8 bases are shared with TRBD1. V shed 1 base and J 0 bases; nucleotides not matched to a gene: 5. Germline CDR1 reads SGHVS; CDR2 reads FQNEAQ. The CDR3 sequence is 17 residues long. This CDR3 is CASSLEDRAYSNQPQHF. Here the CDR3 DNA reads TGTGCCAGCAGCTTAGAGGACAGGGCTTATAGCAATCAGCCCCAGCATTTT.

This chain connects TRBV19 to TRBJ2-2, with D unclear. This CDR3 has 16 residues. The germline V gene has CDR1 LNHDA and CDR2 SQIVND (reference sequence). Trimming took off 2 bases at V and 2 bases at J, with 12 bases between the two ends. CDR3 residues: CASSILSWGNTGELFF. The CDR3 bases are TGTGCCAGTAGTATACTATCTTGGGGTAACACCGGGGAGCTGTTTTTT.

The chain recombines TRBV15 with TRBJ2-1; the match to TRBD1 covers 8 bases. The CDR3 has 15 residues. Per the germline V gene, CDR1 is LNHNV and CDR2 is YYDKDF (reference sequence). The ends lost 3 bases at V and 6 bases at J; junction bases unmatched: 7. This chain's CDR3 is CATSRDRDPVNEQFF. CDR3 sequence (DNA): TGTGCCACCAGCAGGGACAGGGACCCTGTCAATGAGCAGTTCTTC.

The CDR3 spells CASSPGRGLGETQYF. In DNA, the CDR3 is TGTGCCAGCAGCCCGGGGAGGGGGCTGGGGGAGACCCAGTACTTC. This sequence joins TRBV5-6 and TRBJ2-5; possibly TRBD1 or TRBD2 for D (7 bases each). The germline V gene has CDR1 SGHDT and CDR2 YYEEEE. Trimming left V 4 bases short and J 5 bases short, with 18 bases between. The CDR3 has 15 residues.

This clone occurred a few times. The chain couples TRBV29-1 to TRBJ1-2, with D possibly TRBD1 on 5 matching bases. CDR1 and CDR2 (germline): SQVTM, ANQGSEA. The CDR3 consists of 13 residues. Trimming shortened V by 2 bases and J by 0 bases, and 7 bases separated the two germline ends. CDR3 sequence reads: CSVEMGPNYGYTF. The CDR3 nucleotides read TGCAGCGTTGAAATGGGACCTAACTATGGCTACACCTTC.

The genes are TRBV10-2 and TRBJ2-3; 9 positions match TRBD2. The CDR3 runs to 15 residues. Germline CDR1 is WSHSY and CDR2 is SAAADI. Trimming at V came to 3 bases and at J to 3 bases, leaving 4 bases not matched to a gene. Here the CDR3 reads CASSETLAGTDTQYF. The CDR3 region has the DNA TGCGCCAGCAGTGAAACGCTAGCGGGGACAGATACGCAGTATTTT.

The chain recombines TRBV6-6 with TRBJ1-5, with D possibly being TRBD1 (6 bases). The CDR3 is made up of 13 amino acids. Germline loops: CDR1 MNHNY, CDR2 SVGAGI (reference sequence). V lost 0 bases to trimming and J lost 11 bases, with 11 bases between them. CDR3 sequence reads: CASSYSGQLAQHF. CDR3 sequence (DNA): TGTGCCAGCAGTTACTCAGGACAGCTGGCCCAGCATTTT.

This chain joins TRBV19 and TRBJ1-1; D not resolved. The V end was cut by 10 bases, the J end by 5 bases, with 23 bases between. The CDR3 is 15 residues long. Germline assignment: CDR1 LNHDA and CDR2 SQIVND (reference sequence). CDR3 in DNA: TGTGCCACTTCGGGAAGTACGACGTCCGATACTGAAGCTTTCTTT. Translation gives CATSGSTTSDTEAFF.

The genes are TRBV2 and TRBJ2-1, with 9 bases aligning to TRBD1. V shed 10 bases, J shed 5 bases, and the junction held 6 bases outside the gene matches. CDR3 length: 13 amino acids. Per the germline V gene, CDR1 is SNHLY and CDR2 is FYNNEI. Written as DNA, the CDR3 is TGTGCCACCGGACAGGGGAGTAACAATGAGCAGTTCTTC. Translated: CATGQGSNNEQFF.

This chain joins TRBV18 and TRBJ1-5; maybe TRBD1 (6 bases). This CDR3 has 18 amino acids. Germline V gene sequence: CDR1 KGHSH, CDR2 LQKENI. Trimming left V 2 bases short and J 0 bases short, with 17 bases between. The CDR3 reads CASSPTGRGLYSNQPQHF. CDR3 coding DNA: TGTGCCAGCTCACCAACAGGGAGAGGACTTTATAGCAATCAGCCCCAGCATTTT.

This clone was observed a handful of times. The chain uses TRBV7-9 and TRBJ2-3; D possibly corresponds to TRBD1 (5 bases). The V and J ends lost 5 bases and 1 base respectively, with 16 bases between them. Germline V gene lookup returns CDR1 SEHNR and CDR2 FQNEAQ (reference sequence). CDR3 length: 16 amino acids. The CDR3 DNA is TGTGCCAGCAGCCCCGCAGGGTCCTCACGCACAGATACGCAGTATTTT. Translated, it gives CASSPAGSSRTDTQYF.